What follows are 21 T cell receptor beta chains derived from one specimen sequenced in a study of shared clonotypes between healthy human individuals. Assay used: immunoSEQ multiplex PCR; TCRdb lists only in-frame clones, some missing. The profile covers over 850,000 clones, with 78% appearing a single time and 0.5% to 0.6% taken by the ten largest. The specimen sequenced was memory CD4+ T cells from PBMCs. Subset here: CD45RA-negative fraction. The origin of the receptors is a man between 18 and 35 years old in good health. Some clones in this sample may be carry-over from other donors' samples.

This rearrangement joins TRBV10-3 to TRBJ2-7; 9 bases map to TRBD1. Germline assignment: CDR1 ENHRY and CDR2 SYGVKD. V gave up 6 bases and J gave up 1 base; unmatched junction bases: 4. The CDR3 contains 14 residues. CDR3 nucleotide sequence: TGTGCCATCAGGCTAGGGACAGGGTCCTACGAGCAGTACTTC. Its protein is CAIRLGTGSYEQYF.

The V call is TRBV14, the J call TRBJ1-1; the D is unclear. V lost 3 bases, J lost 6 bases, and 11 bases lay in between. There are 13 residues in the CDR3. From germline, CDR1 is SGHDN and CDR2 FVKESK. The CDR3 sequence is CASSQERRAEAFF. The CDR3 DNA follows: TGTGCCAGCAGCCAGGAGCGTCGGGCTGAAGCTTTCTTT.

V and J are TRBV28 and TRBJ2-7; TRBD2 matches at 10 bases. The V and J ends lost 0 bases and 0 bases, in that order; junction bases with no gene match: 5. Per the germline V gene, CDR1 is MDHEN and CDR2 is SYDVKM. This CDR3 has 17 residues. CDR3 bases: TGTGCCAGCAGTTTATGGGCTAGCGGGAGCCCCTCCTACGAGCAGTACTTC. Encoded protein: CASSLWASGSPSYEQYF.

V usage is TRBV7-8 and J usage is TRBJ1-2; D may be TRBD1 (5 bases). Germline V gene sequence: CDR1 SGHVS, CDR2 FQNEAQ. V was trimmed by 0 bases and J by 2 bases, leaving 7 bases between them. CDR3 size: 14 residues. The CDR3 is CASSLAGPNYGYTF. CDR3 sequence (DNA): TGTGCCAGCAGCTTAGCGGGACCGAACTATGGCTACACCTTC. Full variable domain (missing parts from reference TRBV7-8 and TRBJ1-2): GAGVSQSPRYKVAKRGQDVALRCDPISGHVSLFWYQQALGQGPEFLTYFQNEAQLDKSGLPSDRFFAERPEGSVSTLKIQRTQQEDSAVYLCASSLAGPNYGYTFGSGTRLTVV.

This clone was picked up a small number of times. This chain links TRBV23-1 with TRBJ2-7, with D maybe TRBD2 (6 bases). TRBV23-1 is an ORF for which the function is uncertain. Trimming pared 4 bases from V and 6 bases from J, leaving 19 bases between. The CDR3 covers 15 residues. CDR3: CASSPRGRDSIEQYF. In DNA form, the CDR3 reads TGCGCCAGCAGTCCGCGGGGACGGGACTCGATCGAGCAGTACTTC.

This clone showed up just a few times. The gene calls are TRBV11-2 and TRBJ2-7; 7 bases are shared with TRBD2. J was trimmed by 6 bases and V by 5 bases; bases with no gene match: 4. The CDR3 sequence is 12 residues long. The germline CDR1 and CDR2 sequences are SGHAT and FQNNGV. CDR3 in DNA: TGTGCCAGCAGCCGACTAGCTGGCGAGCAGTACTTC. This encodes CASSRLAGEQYF.

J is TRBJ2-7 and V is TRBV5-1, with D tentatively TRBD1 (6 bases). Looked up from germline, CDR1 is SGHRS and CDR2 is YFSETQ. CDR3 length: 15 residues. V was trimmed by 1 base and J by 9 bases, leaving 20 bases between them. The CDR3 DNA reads TGCGCCAGCAGCTTGCTGGCCGGACAGCCAGGTGTGCAGTACTTC. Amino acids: CASSLLAGQPGVQYF.

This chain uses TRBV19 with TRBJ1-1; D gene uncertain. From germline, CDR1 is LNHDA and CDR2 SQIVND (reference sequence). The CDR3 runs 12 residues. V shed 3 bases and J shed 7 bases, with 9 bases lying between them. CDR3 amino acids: CASSISGREAFF. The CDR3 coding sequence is TGTGCCAGTAGTATTTCAGGTCGTGAAGCTTTCTTT. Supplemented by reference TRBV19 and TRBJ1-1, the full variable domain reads DGGITQSPKYLFRKEGQNVTLSCEQNLNHDAMYWYRQDPGQGLRLIYYSQIVNDFQKGDIAEGYSVSREKKESFPLTVTSAQKNPTAFYLCASSISGREAFFGQGTRLTVV.

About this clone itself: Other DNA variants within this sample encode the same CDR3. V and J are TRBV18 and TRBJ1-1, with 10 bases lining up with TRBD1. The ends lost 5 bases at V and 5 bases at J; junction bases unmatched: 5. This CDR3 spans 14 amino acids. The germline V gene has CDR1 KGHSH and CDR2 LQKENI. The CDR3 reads CASSETGGDTEAFF. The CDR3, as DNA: TGTGCCAGCTCAGAGACAGGGGGCGATACTGAAGCTTTCTTT.

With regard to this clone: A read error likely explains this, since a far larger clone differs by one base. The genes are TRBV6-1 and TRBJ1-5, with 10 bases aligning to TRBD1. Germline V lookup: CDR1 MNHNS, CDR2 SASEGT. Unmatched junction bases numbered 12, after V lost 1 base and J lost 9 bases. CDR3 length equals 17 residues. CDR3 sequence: CASSEGKRTGGSRPQHF. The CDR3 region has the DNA TGTGCCAGCAGTGAAGGGAAGCGGACAGGGGGTTCCCGGCCCCAGCATTTT.

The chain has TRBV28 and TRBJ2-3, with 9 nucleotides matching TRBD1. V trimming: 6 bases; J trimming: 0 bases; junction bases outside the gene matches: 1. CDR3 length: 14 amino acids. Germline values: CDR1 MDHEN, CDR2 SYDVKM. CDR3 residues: CASSGQGSTDTQYF. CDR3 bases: TGTGCCAGCAGCGGACAGGGGAGCACAGATACGCAGTATTTT.

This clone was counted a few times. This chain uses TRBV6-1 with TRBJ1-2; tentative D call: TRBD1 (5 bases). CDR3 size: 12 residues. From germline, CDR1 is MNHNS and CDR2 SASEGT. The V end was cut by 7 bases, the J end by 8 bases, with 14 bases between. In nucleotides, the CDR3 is TGTGCCAGCATCGGGCAGGGTAACGGCTACACCTTC. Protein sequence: CASIGQGNGYTF.

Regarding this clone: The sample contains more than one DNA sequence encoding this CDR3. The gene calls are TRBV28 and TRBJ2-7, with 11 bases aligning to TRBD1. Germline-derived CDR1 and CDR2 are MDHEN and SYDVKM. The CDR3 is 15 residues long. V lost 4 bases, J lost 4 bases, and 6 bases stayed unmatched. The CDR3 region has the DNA TGTGCCAGCAGTTCCTCAGGGACAGGGGGATACGAGCAGTACTTC. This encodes CASSSSGTGGYEQYF.

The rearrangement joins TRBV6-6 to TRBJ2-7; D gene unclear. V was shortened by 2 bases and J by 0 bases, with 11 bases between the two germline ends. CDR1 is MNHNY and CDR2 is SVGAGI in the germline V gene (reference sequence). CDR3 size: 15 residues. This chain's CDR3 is CASSYVGLDSYEQYF. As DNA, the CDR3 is TGTGCCAGCAGTTACGTGGGGTTAGACTCCTACGAGCAGTACTTC.

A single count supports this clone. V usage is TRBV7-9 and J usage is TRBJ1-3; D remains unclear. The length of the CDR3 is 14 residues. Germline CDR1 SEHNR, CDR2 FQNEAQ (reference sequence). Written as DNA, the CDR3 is TGTGCTCCTCTCGCCACGGTCGGTGGGGATACCATATATTTT. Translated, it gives CAPLATVGGDTIYF.

The CDR3 region is CASSLAAGVAYNEQFF. Written as DNA, the CDR3 is TGTGCCAGCAGCTTAGCAGCGGGAGTCGCCTACAATGAGCAGTTCTTC. The rearrangement uses TRBV7-6 and TRBJ2-1, with 8 bases identical to TRBD2. The CDR3 has 16 residues. V was clipped by 0 bases and J by 2 bases; unmatched bases: 3. Germline CDR1 reads SGHVS; CDR2 reads FNYEAQ.

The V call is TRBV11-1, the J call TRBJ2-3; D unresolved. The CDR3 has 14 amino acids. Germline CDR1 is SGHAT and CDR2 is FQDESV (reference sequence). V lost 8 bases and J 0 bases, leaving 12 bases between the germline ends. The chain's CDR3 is CASRGPDSTDTQYF. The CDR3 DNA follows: TGTGCCAGCCGTGGGCCCGACAGCACAGATACGCAGTATTTT.

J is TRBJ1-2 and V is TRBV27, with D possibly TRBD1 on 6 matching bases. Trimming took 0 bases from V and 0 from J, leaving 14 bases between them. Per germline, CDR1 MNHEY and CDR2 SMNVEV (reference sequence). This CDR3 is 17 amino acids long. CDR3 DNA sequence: TGTGCCAGCAGTTTATCGGGTTACAGGGCGGCTAACTATGGCTACACCTTC. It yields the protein CASSLSGYRAANYGYTF.

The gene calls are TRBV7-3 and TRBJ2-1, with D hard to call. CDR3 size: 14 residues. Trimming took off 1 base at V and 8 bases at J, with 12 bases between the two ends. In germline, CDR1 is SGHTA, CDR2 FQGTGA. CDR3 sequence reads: CASSLNGRSDEQFF. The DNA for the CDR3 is TGTGCCAGCAGCTTAAACGGACGGTCGGATGAGCAGTTCTTC.

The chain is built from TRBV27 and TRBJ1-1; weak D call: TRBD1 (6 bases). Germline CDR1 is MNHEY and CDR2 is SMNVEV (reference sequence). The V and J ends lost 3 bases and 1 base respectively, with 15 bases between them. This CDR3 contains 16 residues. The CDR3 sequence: CASSLRGGHSNTEAFF. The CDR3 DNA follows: TGTGCCAGCAGTTTGCGGGGGGGACACTCGAACACTGAAGCTTTCTTT.

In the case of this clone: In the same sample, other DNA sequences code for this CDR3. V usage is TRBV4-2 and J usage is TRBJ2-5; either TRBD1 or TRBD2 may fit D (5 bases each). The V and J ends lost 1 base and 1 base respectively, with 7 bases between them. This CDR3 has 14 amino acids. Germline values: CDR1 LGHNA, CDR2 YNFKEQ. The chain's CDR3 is CASSQGDGQETQYF. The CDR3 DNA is TGTGCCAGCAGCCAAGGGGACGGCCAAGAGACCCAGTACTTC.